This entry describes one TCR beta chain. Its antigen is currently not known. Base qualities are missing; no much larger clone stands one base away. CDR1 and CDR2, per the germline V gene, are SGHTA and FQGNSA. From the cysteine up to the phenylalanine, the CDR3 has a length of 18 residues. Of all the DNA, just the CDR3 is kept, 54 bases in frame from base 1. Clipping removes 1 base from V and 5 bases from J, with 13 as the unmatched junction base count. Sequencing took place on an Illumina NovaSeq 6000. TCR cDNA was synthesized by 5'RACE template switching, through which a universal primer site and unique molecular identifiers were introduced. Priming for cDNA synthesis came from both the TCR alpha and TCR beta constant segments. Library amplification used two PCR steps, and the second PCR step added sample barcodes and sequencing adapters. Sequencing of libraries was done on Illumina HiSeq 2500 (2x100 bp) or NovaSeq (2x150 bp). In the paper's pipeline: Demultiplexing of reads and collapsing into UMI consensus sequences were performed with MIGEC, and V(D)J alignment was carried out with MiXCR. Using edgeR on replicate PBMC samples, clonotypes were called vaccine-responding if FDR was below 0.01 and the log2 fold change was above 5 up to day 15. Each bulk clonotype received a CD4 or CD8 identity based on whether the sequenced CD4 or CD8 repertoire contained that clonotype at higher abundance. TCRdb trimmed public reads at Q25 via fastp, called clones via MiXCR and kept in-frame beta chains. Under each unique CDR3 protein, matching rows form one entry showing the most common genes and DNA. For this entry, the V and J calls and clone size follow TCRdb and not the study's own pipeline. The sample records about 340,000 distinct CDR3 sequences, 9.5% to 15% of which are singletons. The top ten clones comprise around 3% of the sample.

This record belongs to a study of T cells after yellow fever vaccination (dated by TCRdb to the late 2010s). Concerning the study at large: Libraries from fractions with low cell numbers were prepared with the SMART-Seq v4 Ultra Low Input RNA kit. To track T-cell clones before and after primary and booster YFV17D yellow fever vaccination, bulk TCR alpha and beta repertoires were sequenced longitudinally. Two healthy male donors, one aged 18 to 30 and one aged 30 to 40 years, made up the cohort. Blood was collected at multiple timepoints before and after primary and secondary immunization, and bulk PBMC replicates and cell subsets were isolated. The full study reports these points: A small fraction of clonotypes appeared in both the CD4 and CD8 compartments, likely as a result of convergent recombination. FACS-sorted repertoires could contain abundant contaminating clonotypes from the bulk population, so computational filtering was required. Most clones expanded after primary vaccination (96% of CD4 and 80% to 90% of CD8) were re-detected after the booster, suggesting that broad memory maintenance occurred. Only a couple of donors were included in the study, so the extent to which the findings can be generalized is limited. Compared with the primary T-cell response, the secondary T-cell response was faster but weaker, reaching its peak on day 5 rather than on day 15.

The sample's treatment or condition label is to be understood as: live attenuated yellow fever vaccine strain. PBMCs were isolated from peripheral blood using a standard Ficoll-Paque protocol. Dynabeads CD4 and CD8 positive selection kits were used to isolate CD4 and CD8 T-cell fractions. TriZol was used to extract RNA from bulk PBMCs, from CD4 and CD8 fractions, and from dextramer-positive and dextramer-negative fractions. This receptor was taken from a young man who received the YFV17D yellow fever vaccine. The rearrangement combines TRBV7-2 with TRBJ2-5; 10 nucleotides in the junction match TRBD2. The sample in question was CD4+ T cells sorted from PBMCs, obtained 15 days after the yellow fever booster vaccination. The base sequence is TGTGCCAGCAGCTTAGTATTAGGTAGCGGGGGGCTCCAGGAGACCCAGTACTTC. This yields the protein CASSLVLGSGGLQETQYF.